These 11 T cell receptor beta chains share one sample of origin, sequenced in a study of human T cells and chemical hapten exposure. Each CDR3 protein gets one entry after TCRdb re-called the RACE reads with MiXCR. The sample has about 82,000 distinct CDR3 sequences, approximately 7% seen once; the top ten hold around 1.3%. Time point reported: patch test 2, 6 weeks after DPC sensitization. Treatment defined: therapeutic diphenylcyclopropenone sensitization with weekly scalp DPC. Specimen: whole blood, collected in connection with sensitization to the hapten diphenylcyclopropenone (DPC). Receptors were obtained from a woman aged 25-40 years with alopecia areata. Some clones in this sample may be carry-over from other donors' samples.

A note on this clonotype: A much larger clone lies one base from this, so it may be a read error. This sequence joins TRBV27 and TRBJ2-3; 11 nucleotides line up with TRBD2. V shed 5 bases, J shed 1 base, and the junction held 5 bases outside the gene matches. Germline CDR1 MNHEY, CDR2 SMNVEV (reference sequence). The CDR3 has 16 amino acids. CDR3 amino acids: CASSQGLAEGTDTQYF. CDR3 coding DNA: TGTGCCAGCAGTCAGGGACTAGCGGAAGGCACAGATACGCAGTATTTT.

This clonotype was observed a few times. V gene TRBV6-5 combines with J gene TRBJ2-7; either TRBD1 or TRBD2 may fit D (6 bases each). The V end was cut by 6 bases, the J end by 0 bases, with 15 bases between. The CDR3 runs 15 residues. Germline V gene sequence: CDR1 MNHEY, CDR2 SVGAGI. DNA of the CDR3: TGTGCCAGCAGGCGGGACACCCCGAGCTCCTACGAGCAGTACTTC. This sequence encodes CASRRDTPSSYEQYF.

This clonotype has more than one count but fewer than ten. The rearrangement joins TRBV2 to TRBJ1-5; no firm D call. The V and J ends lost 7 bases and 4 bases respectively, with 8 bases between them. Germline values: CDR1 SNHLY, CDR2 FYNNEI. The CDR3 is 12 amino acids. The CDR3 region has the DNA TGTGCCAGCAAATCGGTTAATCAGCCCCAGCATTTT. Residues: CASKSVNQPQHF.

This clonotype was picked up a small number of times. This chain joins TRBV2 and TRBJ2-7; 10 bases map to TRBD1. CDR1 and CDR2 from the germline V gene are SNHLY and FYNNEI. The CDR3 covers 14 residues. V trimming: 7 bases; J trimming: 4 bases; junction bases outside the gene matches: 7. CDR3 sequence reads: CASNRQGAGYEQYF. The CDR3 DNA reads TGTGCCAGCAATAGACAGGGGGCGGGATACGAGCAGTACTTC.

V and J are TRBV7-9 and TRBJ1-5; D gene uncertain. CDR3 length equals 12 residues. Germline lookup yields CDR1 SEHNR and CDR2 FQNEAQ (reference sequence). The V and J ends lost 4 bases and 4 bases respectively, with 5 bases between them. The CDR3 is CASSSYNQPQHF. CDR3 sequence (DNA): TGTGCCAGCAGCTCCTATAATCAGCCCCAGCATTTT.

Ten or more counts support this clonotype. The V and J genes are TRBV5-1 and TRBJ2-5; 8 bases fit TRBD2. The CDR3 consists of 14 residues. Per germline, CDR1 SGHRS and CDR2 YFSETQ. J lost 2 bases, V lost 5 bases, and 5 bases had no gene match. In nucleotides, the CDR3 is TGCGCCAGCAGGACTACTAGCGGACAAGAGACCCAGTACTTC. Translation gives CASRTTSGQETQYF. Full variable domain (remainder filled in from reference TRBV5-1 and TRBJ2-5): KAGVTQTPRYLIKTRGQQVTLSCSPISGHRSVSWYQQTPGQGLQFLFEYFSETQRNKGNFPGRFSGRQFSNSRSEMNVSTLELGDSALYLCASRTTSGQETQYFGPGTRLLVL.

A remark on this clonotype: A much bigger clone sits one base away, suggesting this may be a read error. V gene TRBV10-3 combines with J gene TRBJ2-1; D not certain. Germline V gene lookup returns CDR1 ENHRY and CDR2 SYGVKD. This CDR3 is 14 amino acids long. In DNA form, the CDR3 reads TGTGCCAACAGTGGTTTATCCGCCTACAATGAGCAGTTCTTC. The encoded protein is CANSGLSAYNEQFF.

This clonotype was seen only a few times. V usage is TRBV27 and J usage is TRBJ2-1, with D unresolved. Looked up from germline, CDR1 is MNHEY and CDR2 is SMNVEV (reference sequence). The CDR3 is 17 residues long. The V end was cut by 3 bases, the J end by 6 bases, with 21 bases between. The CDR3 bases are TGTGCCAGCAGTTTCCGGTTCCGTCATGGGGATGGCAATGAGCAGTTCTTC. Protein product: CASSFRFRHGDGNEQFF.

This clonotype was picked up a small number of times. This rearrangement joins TRBV7-9 to TRBJ1-2; maybe TRBD1 (6 bases). Germline CDR1 and CDR2: SEHNR and FQNEAQ (reference sequence). Trimming shortened V by 7 bases and J by 5 bases, and 8 bases separated the two germline ends. This CDR3 has 11 amino acids. The chain's CDR3 is CASTRGYGYTF. CDR3 DNA: TGTGCCAGCACAAGGGGGTATGGCTACACCTTC.

The chain combines TRBV5-6 with TRBJ1-5; a possible D gene is TRBD1 (5 bases). V shed 2 bases and J shed 0 bases, with 9 bases lying between them. Germline V gene sequence: CDR1 SGHDT, CDR2 YYEEEE. The CDR3 consists of 15 residues. CDR3 residues: CASSLGQHSNQPQHF. The DNA of the CDR3 is TGTGCCAGCAGCTTAGGACAACATAGCAATCAGCCCCAGCATTTT.

This clonotype occurred a few times. The V and J genes are TRBV11-2 and TRBJ1-1; D is possibly TRBD1 (6 bases). The CDR3 loop spans 17 amino acids. V was pared by 4 bases and J by 3 bases, with 21 bases between. Germline assignment: CDR1 SGHAT and CDR2 FQNNGV. The CDR3 DNA is TGTGCCAGCAGCTCGTCGAAATGGGGGGCGCTGGACACTGAAGCTTTCTTT. Residues: CASSSSKWGALDTEAFF.